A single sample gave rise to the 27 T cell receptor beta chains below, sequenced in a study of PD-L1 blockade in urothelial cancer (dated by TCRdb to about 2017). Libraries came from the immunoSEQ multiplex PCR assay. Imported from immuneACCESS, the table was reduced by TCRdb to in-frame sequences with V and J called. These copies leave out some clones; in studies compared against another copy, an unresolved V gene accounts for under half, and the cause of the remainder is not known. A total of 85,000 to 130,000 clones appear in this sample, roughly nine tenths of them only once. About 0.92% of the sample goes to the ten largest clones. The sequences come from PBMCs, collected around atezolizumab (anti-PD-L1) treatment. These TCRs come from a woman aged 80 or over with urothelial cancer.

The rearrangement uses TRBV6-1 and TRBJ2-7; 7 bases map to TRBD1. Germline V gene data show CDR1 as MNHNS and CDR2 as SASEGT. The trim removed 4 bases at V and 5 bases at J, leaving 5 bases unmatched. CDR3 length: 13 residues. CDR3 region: CASSGRTGNEQYF. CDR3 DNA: TGTGCCAGCAGTGGCCGGACAGGAAACGAGCAGTACTTC.

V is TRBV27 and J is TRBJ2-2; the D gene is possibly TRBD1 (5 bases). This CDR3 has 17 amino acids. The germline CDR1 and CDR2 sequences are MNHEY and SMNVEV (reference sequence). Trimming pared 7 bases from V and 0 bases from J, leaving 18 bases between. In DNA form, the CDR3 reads TGTGCCAGCAACAAACTCGACAGAATCTCGAACACCGGGGAGCTGTTTTTT. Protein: CASNKLDRISNTGELFF.

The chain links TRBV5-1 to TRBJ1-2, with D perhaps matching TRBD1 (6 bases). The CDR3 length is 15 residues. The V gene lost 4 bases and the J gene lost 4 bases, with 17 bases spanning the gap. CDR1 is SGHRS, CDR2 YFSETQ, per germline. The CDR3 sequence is CASSPAAGGPYGYTF. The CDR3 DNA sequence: TGCGCCAGCAGCCCCGCGGCGGGGGGGCCCTATGGCTACACCTTC.

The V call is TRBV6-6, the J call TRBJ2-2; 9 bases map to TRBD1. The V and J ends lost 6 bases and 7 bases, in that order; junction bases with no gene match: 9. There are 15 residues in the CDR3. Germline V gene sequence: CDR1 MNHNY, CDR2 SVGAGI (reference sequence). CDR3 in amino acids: CASSTGTGRNGELFF. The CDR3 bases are TGTGCCAGCAGCACGGGGACAGGGAGGAACGGGGAGCTGTTTTTT.

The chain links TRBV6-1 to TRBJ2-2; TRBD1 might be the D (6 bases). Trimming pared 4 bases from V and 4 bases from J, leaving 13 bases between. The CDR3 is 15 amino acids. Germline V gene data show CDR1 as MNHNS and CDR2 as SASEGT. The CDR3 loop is CASSVRQAGTGELFF. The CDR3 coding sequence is TGTGCCAGCAGTGTAAGACAGGCTGGCACCGGGGAGCTGTTTTTT.

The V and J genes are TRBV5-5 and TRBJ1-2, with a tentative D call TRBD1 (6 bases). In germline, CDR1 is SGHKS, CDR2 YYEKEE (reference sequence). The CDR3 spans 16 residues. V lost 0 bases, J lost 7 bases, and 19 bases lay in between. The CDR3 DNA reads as TGTGCCAGCAGCTTGGCCCTGGACAGCTCCCAGGGTGGCTACACCTTC. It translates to CASSLALDSSQGGYTF.

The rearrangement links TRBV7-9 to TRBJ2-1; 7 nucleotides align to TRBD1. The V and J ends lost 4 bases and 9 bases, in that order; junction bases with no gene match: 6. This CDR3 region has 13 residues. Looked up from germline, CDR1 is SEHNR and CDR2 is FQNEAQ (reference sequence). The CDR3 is CASSSQGGPEQFF. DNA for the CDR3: TGTGCCAGCAGCTCCCAAGGGGGCCCTGAGCAGTTCTTC.

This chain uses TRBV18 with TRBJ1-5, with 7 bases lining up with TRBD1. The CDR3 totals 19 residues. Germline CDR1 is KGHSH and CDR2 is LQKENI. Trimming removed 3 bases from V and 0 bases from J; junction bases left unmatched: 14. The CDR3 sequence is CASSPNKGTEDYSNQPQHF. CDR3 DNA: TGTGCCAGCTCACCTAATAAAGGGACAGAGGATTATAGCAATCAGCCCCAGCATTTT.

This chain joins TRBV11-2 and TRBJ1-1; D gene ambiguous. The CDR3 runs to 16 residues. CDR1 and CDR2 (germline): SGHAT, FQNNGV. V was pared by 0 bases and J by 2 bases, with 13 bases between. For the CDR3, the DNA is TGTGCCAGCAGCTTAGATCGAATGCACACAAACACTGAAGCTTTCTTT. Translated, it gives CASSLDRMHTNTEAFF.

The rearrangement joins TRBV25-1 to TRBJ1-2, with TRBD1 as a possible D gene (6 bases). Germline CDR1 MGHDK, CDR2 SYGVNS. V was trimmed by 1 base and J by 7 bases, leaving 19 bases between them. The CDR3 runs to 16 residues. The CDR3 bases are TGTGCCAGCAGTGAATCTTACATGCAGGGGCGATCTGGCTACACCTTC. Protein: CASSESYMQGRSGYTF.

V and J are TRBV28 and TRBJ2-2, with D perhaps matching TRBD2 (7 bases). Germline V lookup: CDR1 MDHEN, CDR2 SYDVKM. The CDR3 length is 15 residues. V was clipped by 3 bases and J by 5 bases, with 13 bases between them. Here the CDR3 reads CASSFRGASTGELFF. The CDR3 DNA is TGTGCCAGCAGTTTTCGGGGGGCGAGTACCGGGGAGCTGTTTTTT.

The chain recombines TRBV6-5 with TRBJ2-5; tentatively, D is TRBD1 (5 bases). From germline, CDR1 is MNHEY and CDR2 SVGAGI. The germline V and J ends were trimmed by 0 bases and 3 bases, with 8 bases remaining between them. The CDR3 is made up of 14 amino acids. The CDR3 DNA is TGTGCCAGCAGTTACTCAGGCAGGGAAGAGACCCAGTACTTC. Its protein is CASSYSGREETQYF.

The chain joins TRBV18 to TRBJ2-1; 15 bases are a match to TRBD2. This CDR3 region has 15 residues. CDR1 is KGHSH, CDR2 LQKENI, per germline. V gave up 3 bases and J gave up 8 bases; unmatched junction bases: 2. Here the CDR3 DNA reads TGTGCCAGCTCACCGAGGACTAGCGGGAGGGATGAGCAGTTCTTC. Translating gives CASSPRTSGRDEQFF.

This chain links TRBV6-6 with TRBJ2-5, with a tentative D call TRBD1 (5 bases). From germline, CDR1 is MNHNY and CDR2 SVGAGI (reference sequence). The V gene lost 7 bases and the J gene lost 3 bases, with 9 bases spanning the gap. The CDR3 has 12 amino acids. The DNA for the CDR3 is TGTGCCAGCACGGCGACAGAAGAGACCCAGTACTTC. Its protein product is CASTATEETQYF.

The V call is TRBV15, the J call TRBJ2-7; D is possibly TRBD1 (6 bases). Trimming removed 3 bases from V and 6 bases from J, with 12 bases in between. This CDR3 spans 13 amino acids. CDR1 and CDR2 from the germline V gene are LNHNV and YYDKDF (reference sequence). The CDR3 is CATSSLQGAEQYF. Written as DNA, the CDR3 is TGTGCCACCAGCAGCTTACAGGGTGCCGAGCAGTACTTC. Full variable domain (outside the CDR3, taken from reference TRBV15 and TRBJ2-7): DAMVIQNPRYQVTQFGKPVTLSCSQTLNHNVMYWYQQKSSQAPKLLFHYYDKDFNNEADTPDNFQSRRPNTSFCFLDIRSPGLGDTAMYLCATSSLQGAEQYFGPGTRLTVT.

This CDR3 reads CASSGTSGAQETQYF. CDR3 DNA: TGTGCCAGCAGCGGAACTAGCGGGGCTCAAGAGACCCAGTACTTC. The chain employs TRBV9 and TRBJ2-5, with TRBD2 identical over 10 bases. CDR3 length: 15 amino acids. Germline assignment: CDR1 SGDLS and CDR2 YYNGEE. V gave up 3 bases and J gave up 2 bases; unmatched junction bases: 4.

The CDR3 loop reads CASSLGQSSLGGYTF. In DNA, the CDR3 is TGTGCCAGCAGCTTGGGACAATCGTCCTTGGGTGGCTACACCTTC. The chain joins TRBV5-4 to TRBJ1-2, with D hard to call. V shed 0 bases and J shed 7 bases, with 16 bases lying between them. Germline V CDR1 and CDR2: SGHNT, YYREEE (reference sequence). CDR3 length: 15 residues.

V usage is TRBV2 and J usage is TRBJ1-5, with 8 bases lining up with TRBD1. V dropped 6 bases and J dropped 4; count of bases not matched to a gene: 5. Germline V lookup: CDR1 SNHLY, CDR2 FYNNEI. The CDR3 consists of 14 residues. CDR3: CASSVDRVNQPQHF. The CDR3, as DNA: TGTGCCAGCAGCGTGGACAGGGTGAATCAGCCCCAGCATTTT.

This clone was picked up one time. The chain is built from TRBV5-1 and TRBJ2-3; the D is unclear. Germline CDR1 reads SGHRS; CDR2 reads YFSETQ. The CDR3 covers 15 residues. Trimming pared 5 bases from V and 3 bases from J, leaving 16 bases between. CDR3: CASSTAGSTTDTQYF. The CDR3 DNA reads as TGCGCCAGCAGTACCGCCGGGTCCACAACAGATACGCAGTATTTT. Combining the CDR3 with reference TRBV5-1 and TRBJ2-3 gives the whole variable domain KAGVTQTPRYLIKTRGQQVTLSCSPISGHRSVSWYQQTPGQGLQFLFEYFSETQRNKGNFPGRFSGRQFSNSRSEMNVSTLELGDSALYLCASSTAGSTTDTQYFGPGTRLTVL.

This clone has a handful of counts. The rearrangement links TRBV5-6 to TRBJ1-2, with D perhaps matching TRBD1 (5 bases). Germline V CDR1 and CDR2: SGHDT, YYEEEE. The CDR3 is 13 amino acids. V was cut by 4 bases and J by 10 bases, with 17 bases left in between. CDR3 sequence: CASSPRVGRDYTF. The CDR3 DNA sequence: TGTGCCAGCAGCCCCCGGGTGGGGCGAGACTACACCTTC.

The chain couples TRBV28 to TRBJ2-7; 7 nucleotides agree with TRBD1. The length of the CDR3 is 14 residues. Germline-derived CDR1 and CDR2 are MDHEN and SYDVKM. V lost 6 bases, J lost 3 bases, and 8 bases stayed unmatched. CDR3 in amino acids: CASSPQGQGYEQYF. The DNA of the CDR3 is TGTGCCAGCAGCCCACAGGGGCAGGGCTACGAGCAGTACTTC.

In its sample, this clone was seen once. CDR3 nucleotides: TGTGCCAGCAGTTTAGGCGGGAGAGTGGACACTGAAGCTTTCTTT. Protein: CASSLGGRVDTEAFF. J is TRBJ1-1 and V is TRBV27; D is unclear. There are 15 residues in the CDR3. V lost 2 bases and J lost 3, with 13 bases in between. CDR1 is MNHEY, CDR2 SMNVEV, per germline (reference sequence).

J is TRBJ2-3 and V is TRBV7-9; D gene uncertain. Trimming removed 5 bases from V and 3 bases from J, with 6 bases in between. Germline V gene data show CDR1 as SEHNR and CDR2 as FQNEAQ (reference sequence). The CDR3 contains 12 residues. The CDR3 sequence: CASSLSTDTQYF. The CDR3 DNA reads TGTGCCAGCAGCCTTAGTACAGATACGCAGTATTTT.

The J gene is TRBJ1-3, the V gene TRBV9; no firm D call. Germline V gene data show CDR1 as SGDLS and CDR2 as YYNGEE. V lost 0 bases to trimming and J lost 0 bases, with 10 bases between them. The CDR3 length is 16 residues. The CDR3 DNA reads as TGTGCCAGCAGCGTAGCGGCAGACTTCTCTGGAAACACCATATATTTT. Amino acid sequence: CASSVAADFSGNTIYF.

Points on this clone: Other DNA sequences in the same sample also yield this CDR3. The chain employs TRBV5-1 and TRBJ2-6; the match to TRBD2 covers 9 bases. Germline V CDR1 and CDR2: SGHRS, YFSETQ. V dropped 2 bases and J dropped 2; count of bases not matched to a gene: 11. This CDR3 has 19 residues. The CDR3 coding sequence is TGCGCCAGCAGCTTACCGCGGCGGGAGGGTTCTCCTGGGGCCAACGTCCTGACTTTC. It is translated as CASSLPRREGSPGANVLTF.

The CDR3 nucleotides read TGTGCCAGCAGCTTGTGGACTTCCTACAATGAGCAGTTCTTC. Its translation: CASSLWTSYNEQFF. The rearrangement links TRBV5-5 to TRBJ2-1, with a possible D match to TRBD2 (5 bases). Germline CDR1 SGHKS, CDR2 YYEKEE (reference sequence). V was cut by 1 base and J by 1 base, with 6 bases left in between. The CDR3 has 14 amino acids.

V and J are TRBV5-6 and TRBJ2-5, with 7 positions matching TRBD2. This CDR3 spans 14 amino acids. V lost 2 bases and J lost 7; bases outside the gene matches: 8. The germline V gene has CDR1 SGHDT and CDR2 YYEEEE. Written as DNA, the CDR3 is TGTGCCAGCAGCTTAAGCGGGGCCTCAAGGACCCAGTACTTC. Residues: CASSLSGASRTQYF.